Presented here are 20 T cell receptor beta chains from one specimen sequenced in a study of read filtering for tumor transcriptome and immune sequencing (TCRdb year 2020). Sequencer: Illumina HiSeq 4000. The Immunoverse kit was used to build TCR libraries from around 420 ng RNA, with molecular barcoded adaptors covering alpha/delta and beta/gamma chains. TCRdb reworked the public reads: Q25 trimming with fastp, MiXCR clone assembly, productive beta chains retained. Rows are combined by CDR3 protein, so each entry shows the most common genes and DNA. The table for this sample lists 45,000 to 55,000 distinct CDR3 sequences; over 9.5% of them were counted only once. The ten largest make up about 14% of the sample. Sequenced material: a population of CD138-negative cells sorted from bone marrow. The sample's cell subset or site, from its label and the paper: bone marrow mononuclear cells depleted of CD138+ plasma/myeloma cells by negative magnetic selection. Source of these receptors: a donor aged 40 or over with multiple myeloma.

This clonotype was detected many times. CDR3 loop: CASSSDRARGYTEAFF. CDR3 DNA sequence: TGCGCCAGCAGCTCTGACCGGGCCCGTGGGTACACTGAAGCTTTCTTT. This chain connects TRBV5-1 to TRBJ1-1; D unresolved. Trimming shortened V by 3 bases and J by 3 bases, and 18 bases separated the two germline ends. This CDR3 has 16 amino acids. Germline CDR1 reads SGHRS; CDR2 reads YFSETQ.

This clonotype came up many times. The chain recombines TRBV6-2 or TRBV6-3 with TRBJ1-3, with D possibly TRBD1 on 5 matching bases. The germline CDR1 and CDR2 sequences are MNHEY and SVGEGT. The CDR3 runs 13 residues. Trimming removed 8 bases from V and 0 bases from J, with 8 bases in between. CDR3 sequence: CASETGSGNTIYF. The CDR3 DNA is TGTGCCAGCGAAACAGGCTCTGGAAACACCATATATTTT.

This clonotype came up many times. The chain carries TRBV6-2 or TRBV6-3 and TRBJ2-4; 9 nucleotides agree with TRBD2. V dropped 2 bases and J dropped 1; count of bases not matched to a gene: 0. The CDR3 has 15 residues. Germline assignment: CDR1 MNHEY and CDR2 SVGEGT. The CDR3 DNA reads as TGTGCCAGCAGTTACAGCGGGAGGGCCAAAAACATTCAGTACTTC. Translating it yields CASSYSGRAKNIQYF.

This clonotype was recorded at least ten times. CDR3 in DNA: TGCAGTGCTAAGAGCGACGGATCCTCCTACAATGAGCAGTTCTTC. This gives the protein CSAKSDGSSYNEQFF. V is TRBV20-1 and J is TRBJ2-1; D remains ambiguous. The V and J ends lost 4 bases and 0 bases respectively, with 13 bases between them. The CDR3 runs 15 residues. The germline V gene has CDR1 DFQATT and CDR2 SNEGSKA (reference sequence).

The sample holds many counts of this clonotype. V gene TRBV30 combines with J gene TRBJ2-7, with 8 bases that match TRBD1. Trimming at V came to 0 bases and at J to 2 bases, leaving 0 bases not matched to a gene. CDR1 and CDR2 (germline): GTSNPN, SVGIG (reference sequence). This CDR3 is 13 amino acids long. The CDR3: CAWSVDRAYEQYF. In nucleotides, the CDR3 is TGTGCCTGGAGTGTGGACAGGGCCTACGAGCAGTACTTC. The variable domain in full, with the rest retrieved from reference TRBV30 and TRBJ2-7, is SQTIHQWPATLVQPVGSPLSLECTVEGTSNPNLYWYRQAAGRGLQLLFYSVGIGQISSEVPQNLSASRPQDRQFILSSKKLLLSDSGFYLCAWSVDRAYEQYFGPGTRLTVT.

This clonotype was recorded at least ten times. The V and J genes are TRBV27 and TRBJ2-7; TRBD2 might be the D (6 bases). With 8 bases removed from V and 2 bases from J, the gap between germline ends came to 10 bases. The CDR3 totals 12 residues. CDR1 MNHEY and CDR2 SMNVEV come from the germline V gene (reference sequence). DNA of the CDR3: TGTGCCAGCGGAGGGCAGACCTACGAGCAGTACTTC. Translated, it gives CASGGQTYEQYF.

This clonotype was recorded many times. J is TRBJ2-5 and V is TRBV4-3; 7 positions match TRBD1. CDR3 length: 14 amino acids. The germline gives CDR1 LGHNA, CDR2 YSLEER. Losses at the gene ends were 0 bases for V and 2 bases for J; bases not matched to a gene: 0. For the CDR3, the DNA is TGCGCCAGCAGCCAAGACAGGGGGCAAGAGACCCAGTACTTC. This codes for CASSQDRGQETQYF.

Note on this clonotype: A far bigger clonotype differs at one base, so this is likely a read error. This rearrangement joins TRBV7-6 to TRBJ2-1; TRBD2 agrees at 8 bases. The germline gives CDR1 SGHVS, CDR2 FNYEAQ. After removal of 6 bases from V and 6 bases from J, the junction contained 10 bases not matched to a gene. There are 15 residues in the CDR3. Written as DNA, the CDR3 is TGTGCCAGCAGGGCCATAGCGGGAAGAAGCAATGAGCAGTTCTTC. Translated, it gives CASRAIAGRSNEQFF.

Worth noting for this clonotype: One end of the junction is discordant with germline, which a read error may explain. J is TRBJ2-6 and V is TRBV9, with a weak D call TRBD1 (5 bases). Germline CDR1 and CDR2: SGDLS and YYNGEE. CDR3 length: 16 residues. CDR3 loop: CASSVAQFSGANVLAF. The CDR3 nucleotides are TGTGCCAGCAGCGTAGCCCAGTTTTCTGGGGCCAACGTCCTGGCTTTT.

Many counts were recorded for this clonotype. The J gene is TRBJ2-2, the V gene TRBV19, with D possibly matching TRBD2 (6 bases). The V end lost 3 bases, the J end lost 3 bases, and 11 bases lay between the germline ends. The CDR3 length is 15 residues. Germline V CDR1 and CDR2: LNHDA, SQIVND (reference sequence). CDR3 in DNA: TGTGCCAGTAGTATTGGAGGGGTAGACACCGGGGAGCTGTTTTTT. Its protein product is CASSIGGVDTGELFF. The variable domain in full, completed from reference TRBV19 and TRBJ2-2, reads DGGITQSPKYLFRKEGQNVTLSCEQNLNHDAMYWYRQDPGQGLRLIYYSQIVNDFQKGDIAEGYSVSREKKESFPLTVTSAQKNPTAFYLCASSIGGVDTGELFFGEGSRLTVL.

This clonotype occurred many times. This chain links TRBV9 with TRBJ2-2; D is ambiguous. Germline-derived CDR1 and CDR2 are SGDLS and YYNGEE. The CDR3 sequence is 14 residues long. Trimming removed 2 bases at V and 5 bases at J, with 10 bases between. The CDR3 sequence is CASSVHTNTGELFF. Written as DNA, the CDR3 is TGTGCCAGCAGCGTCCACACTAATACCGGGGAGCTGTTTTTT.

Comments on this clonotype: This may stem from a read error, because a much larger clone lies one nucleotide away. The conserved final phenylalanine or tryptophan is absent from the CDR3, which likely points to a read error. CDR3 sequence: CASSPRGLGTEAFI. CDR3 DNA sequence: TGTGCCAGCAGCCCCAGGGGGCTCGGCACTGAAGCTTTCATT. This rearrangement joins TRBV7-9 to TRBJ1-1, with 8 bases fitting TRBD1. Germline CDR1 and CDR2: SEHNR and FQNEAQ (reference sequence). The CDR3 contains 14 residues. Losses at the gene ends were 5 bases for V and 4 bases for J; bases not matched to a gene: 6.

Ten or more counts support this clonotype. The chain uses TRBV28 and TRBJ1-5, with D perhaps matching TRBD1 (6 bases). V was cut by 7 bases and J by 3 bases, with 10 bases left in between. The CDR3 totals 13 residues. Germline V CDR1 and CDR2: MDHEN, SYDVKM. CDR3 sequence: CASTGGPNQPQHF. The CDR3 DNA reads TGTGCCAGCACCGGGGGGCCCAATCAGCCCCAGCATTTT.

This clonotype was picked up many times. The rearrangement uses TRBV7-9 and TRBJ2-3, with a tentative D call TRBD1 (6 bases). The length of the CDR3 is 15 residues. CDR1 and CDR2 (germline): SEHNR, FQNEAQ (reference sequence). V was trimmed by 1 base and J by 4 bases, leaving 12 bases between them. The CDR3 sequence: CASSLVAGVADTQYF. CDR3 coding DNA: TGTGCCAGCAGCTTAGTTGCAGGGGTTGCAGATACGCAGTATTTT.

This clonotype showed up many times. DNA for the CDR3: TGTGCCAGCAGCTACGTCGCGGGAGGGCCGGTAGATACGCAGTATTTT. It yields the protein CASSYVAGGPVDTQYF. This chain joins TRBV11-2 and TRBJ2-3; 9 bases are shared with TRBD2. Germline-derived CDR1 and CDR2 are SGHAT and FQNNGV. With 4 bases clipped from V and 5 bases from J, the junction kept 10 bases outside the gene matches. CDR3 length: 16 residues.

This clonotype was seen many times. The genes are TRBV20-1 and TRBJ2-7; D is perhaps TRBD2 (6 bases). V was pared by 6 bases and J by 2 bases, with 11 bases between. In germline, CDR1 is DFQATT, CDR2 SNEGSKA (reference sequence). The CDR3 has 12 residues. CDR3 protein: CSACSGTYEQYF. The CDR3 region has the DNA TGCAGTGCCTGTAGCGGAACCTACGAGCAGTACTTC.

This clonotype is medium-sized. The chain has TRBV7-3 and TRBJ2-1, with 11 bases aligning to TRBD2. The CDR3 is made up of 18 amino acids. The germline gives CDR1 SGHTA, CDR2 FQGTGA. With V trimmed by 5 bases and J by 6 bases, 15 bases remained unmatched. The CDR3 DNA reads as TGTGCCAGCAGCCTACACTCAAATCTAGCGGGAGGTCGCAATGAGCAGTTCTTC. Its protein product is CASSLHSNLAGGRNEQFF. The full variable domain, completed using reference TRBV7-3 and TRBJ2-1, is GAGVSQTPSNKVTEKGKYVELRCDPISGHTALYWYRQSLGQGPEFLIYFQGTGAADDSGLPNDRFFAVRPEGSVSTLKIQRTERGDSAVYLCASSLHSNLAGGRNEQFFGPGTRLTVL.

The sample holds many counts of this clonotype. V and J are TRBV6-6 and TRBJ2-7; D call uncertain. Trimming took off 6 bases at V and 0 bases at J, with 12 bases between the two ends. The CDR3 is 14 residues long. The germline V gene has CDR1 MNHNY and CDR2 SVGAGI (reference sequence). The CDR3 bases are TGTGCCAGCAGCTTACTCCTTGTCTCCTACGAGCAGTACTTC. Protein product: CASSLLLVSYEQYF.

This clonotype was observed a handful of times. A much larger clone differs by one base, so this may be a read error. The CDR3 loop is CASSDPSTDTQYF. CDR3 DNA: TGTGCCTCCAGTGACCCAAGCACAGATACGCAGTATTTT. The chain has TRBV24-1 and TRBJ2-3; D call uncertain. Germline V CDR1 and CDR2: KGHDR, SFDVKD. The CDR3 runs to 13 residues.

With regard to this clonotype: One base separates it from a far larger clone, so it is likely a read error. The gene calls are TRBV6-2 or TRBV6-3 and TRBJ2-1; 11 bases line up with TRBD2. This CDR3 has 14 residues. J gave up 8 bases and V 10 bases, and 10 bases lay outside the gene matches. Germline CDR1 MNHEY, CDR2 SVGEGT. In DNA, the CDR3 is TGTGCCAACAAGATAGCGGGAGGGCCGGATGAGCAGTTCTTC. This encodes CANKIAGGPDEQFF.